The present T cell receptor (beta chain) was sequenced within a study of cytomegalovirus exposure and HLA in healthy donors. Libraries were prepared by immunoSEQ multiplex PCR; TCRdb keeps only in-frame clonotypes and omits some of them. The top ten clones hold 4% of a sample with roughly 100,000 clones, about 86% of them seen once. The sample taken for sequencing was PBMCs. The sequence was collected from a woman younger than 35 in good health and CMV-seropositive.

The CDR3 nucleotides are TGCGCCAGCAGCCAACAGGGGGGTATAGTGACTGAAGCTTTCTTT. Translation: CASSQQGGIVTEAFF. The chain is built from TRBV4-1 and TRBJ1-1; 7 bases map to TRBD1. V trimming: 2 bases; J trimming: 5 bases; junction bases outside the gene matches: 8. This CDR3 has 15 amino acids. Germline loops: CDR1 MGHRA, CDR2 YSYEKL.